The T cell receptor (beta chain) described here comes from a study of regulatory T cells in long-lasting Graves disease. General study findings and limits: Persistent patients had a count of shared public clonotypes (about 2,700) that exceeded that of new patients (966).

Time point in this sample: persistent/refractory GD, antithyroid drugs over 5 years with positive TRAb. The authors made the TCR library using RNA they extracted from PBMCs. Diagnosing Graves' disease relied on the American Thyroid Association guidelines. About this clonotype: The antigen remains unidentified.

Through Arm-PCR of CDR3 regions and iRepertoire HTBI primers, TCR beta libraries were built. TCRdb processed the multiplex PCR reads anew with MiXCR; each CDR3 protein has one entry. The data show 500,000 to 700,000 distinct CDR3 sequences, with about 32% seen just once and 40% to 55% held by the top ten. This CDR3 is built from 15 residues. CDR1 LGHNA and CDR2 YNFKEQ come from the germline V gene. Trimming cost V 1 base and J 6 bases; bases outside gene matches: 7. This sequence was found in a female donor with Graves disease. This sample comprised peripheral blood mononuclear cells (PBMCs), obtained when the disease was refractory, from a patient treated with antithyroid drugs. The V call is TRBV4-2, the J call TRBJ2-7; 9 nucleotides line up with TRBD1. The CDR3 coding sequence is TGTGCCAGCAGCCAAGGGAGACAGGGGGGTTTCGAGCAGTACTTC. Residues: CASSQGRQGGFEQYF.